This entry features one TCR beta chain sequence. Its antigen is unidentified. Naive CD8 cells comprised CD45RO-negative, CCR7-positively selected cells, excluding terminally differentiated effector memory CD45RA+ cells. This sample was included in a study of shared clonotypes between healthy human individuals. About the research overall: CD8 memory received one plate per donor, CD8 naive two, CD4 memory three and CD4 naive three.

Every subset's genomic DNA went evenly onto several immunoSEQ plates. In the source study's methods: Junction-only sequences without quality scores were provided by ImmunoSEQ, so filtering was different. Method: immunoSEQ multiplex PCR; TCRdb's copy keeps in-frame clones and lacks some. V, J and clone size derive from that table, while D and trimming were established from the DNA sequence. The table has about 650,000 clones, about 95% seen once; the top ten hold about 0.11%. Overall study results and limits: Incompleteness in sorted-subset sequencing, despite large depth, was shown by rarefaction.

This CDR3 has 16 residues. Germline lookup yields CDR1 MNHEY and CDR2 SMNVEV (reference sequence). V was clipped by 3 bases and J by 7 bases; unmatched bases: 7. The sample was naive CD8+ T cells sorted from blood. The TCR sequence derives from a woman younger than 45 in good health. The chain combines TRBV27 with TRBJ2-1; 12 bases map to TRBD2. Here the CDR3 DNA reads TGTGCCAGCAGTTTCCCTACTAGCGGGAGGACGAATGAGCAGTTCTTC. Residues: CASSFPTSGRTNEQFF.